Below, one T cell receptor beta chain is given with its context. Which antigen it targets is not known. Base qualities are not recorded, but no much larger clone differs from it by a single base. The library was generated by the immunoSEQ multiplex PCR assay. For the multiplex PCR, a mixture combining 60 forward primers for TCR Vbeta segments and 13 reverse primers for TCR Jbeta segments was used. The CDR3 region of rearranged TCR beta genes was amplified from genomic DNA by a multiplex PCR assay. The amplified TCR beta libraries were sequenced on the Illumina HiSeq System as 87-base-pair reads. In the original analysis: A later analysis tallied roughly 78 million unique TCR beta chains across the 600 to 700 repertoires, and approximately 9.9 million of those chains were shared by two or more donors. Raw reads were error-corrected and collapsed into unique sequences with a nearest-neighbor algorithm that merged closely related sequences to remove PCR and sequencing errors. V, D and J gene segments were assigned by aligning CDR3 sequences to IMGT reference sequences. For a sequence to be retained, a match of at least six nucleotides to both a V gene segment and a J gene segment was required. A rearrangement was called productive if the CDR3 had no stop codons and remained in frame with V and J, and every other rearrangement was called non-productive. Following IMGT convention, CDR3 was defined as the stretch from the second conserved V-encoded cysteine up to the conserved J-encoded phenylalanine. In an earlier analysis of approximately 500 of the donors, sequences lacking an unambiguous match to a single V gene segment were excluded. An earlier analysis of several hundred of the donors called V segments functional above 56.7% productive rearrangements and segregating when the between-donor standard deviation exceeded 5%. To diagnose cytomegalovirus status from the catalog of TCR beta chain sequences, a statistical classification framework was built. In a later analysis, V and J genes were assigned by comparing TCR nucleotide sequences against IMGT/GENE-DB human TR gene sequences. Using the TCRdist pipeline, a later analysis assigned CDR3 sequences along with most-parsimonious VDJ recombination scenarios. In a later analysis, every TCR beta chain was defined by the combination of its CDR3 amino acid sequence and its V-gene family, and reads without a unique V-gene family were dropped. A later analysis removed several hundred highly shared, low-generation-probability nucleotide sequences to deal with suspected cross-contamination and a sequencing artifact. In a later analysis, a clonal expansion index was calculated for each public chain from normalized within-repertoire ranks of inferred template counts. In a later analysis, generation probabilities were computed with a VDJ recombination model fitted to out-of-frame rearrangements, and the resulting probabilities were checked against IGoR. In a later analysis, hypergeometric tests were used to score TCR-TCR, TCR-HLA and TCR-CMV co-occurrence, with a repertoire-size bias correction applied to TCR pairs. A later analysis estimated false discovery rates by permuting HLA or CMV assignments 20 times. In a later analysis, co-occurring TCRs were grouped using DBSCAN, and TCRdist sequence similarity was added for clustering within HLA-allele-positive subsets. Repertoires with fewer than 30,000 or more than 120,000 public chains, plus five repertoires with anomalous nucleotide sharing, were excluded from co-occurrence clustering. As stored in TCRdb, this immuneACCESS dataset retains in-frame rearrangements with V and J assigned. A fraction of the clones does not appear; measured against another copy, unresolved V genes explain less than half of the discrepancy, and the remainder lacks a known reason. The DNA was the basis for D and trimming; V, J and clone size are from that table. The sample yields roughly 98,000 clones; about 81% were counted once. The ten largest clones capture 1.4% of the sample.

The CDR3 has 17 amino acids, counting the end cysteine and phenylalanine. Only the CDR3 part of the read is kept: 51 bases, read in frame from the first base. The germline V gene sets CDR1 to MDHEN and CDR2 to SYDVKM. V and J are trimmed by 5 bases and 0 bases, and the gene matches miss 9 bases of the junction. The data were obtained in a study of cytomegalovirus exposure and HLA in healthy donors (dated by TCRdb to about 2017). About the full investigation: An earlier analysis of approximately 590 of the donors reported roughly 300 Gb of sequence data and roughly 100 million unique TCR beta sequences from 150 million to 200 million T cells. Approximately 310 gigabases of sequencing data and 78 million or so unique TCR sequences were included in an early release covering several hundred HLA-typed donors. The genetic ancestry cluster associated with self-reported Caucasian donors included 70% to 85% of the roughly 360 genotyped donors. The study aimed to test whether cataloging public T cell receptors could reveal signatures of past pathogen exposure. The study profiled the T cell repertoires of under 850 subjects by immunosequencing and related them to cytomegalovirus serostatus. In addition to the first cohort of about 650 subjects, a separate validation cohort of approximately 110 different subjects was used. To predict cytomegalovirus infection status, the study combined high-throughput TCR immunosequencing, statistical association of individual TCRs with disease status, and machine learning. In a later analysis, previously published TCR beta repertoires from roughly 710 donors were re-analyzed and high-resolution HLA genotyping was added so that TCR occurrence patterns could be studied. In the later analysis, no new phenotypic data were used to find candidate immune exposures; instead, reliance was placed on TCR beta sequences and their occurrence across donors. An earlier analysis of some 600 of the donors applied high-throughput TCR beta sequencing to assess whether each TCR beta V gene segment acted as functional or pseudogenic. Donor age, sex, ethnicity and CMV serostatus were compiled alongside the repertoire data. Genome-wide SNP genotypes for about three fifths of the roughly 700 donors were used in a later genetic analysis, which treated that subset as a discovery cohort. All discovery cohort repertoires had been generated using a single sequencing platform. HLA typing included class I and class II loci at four-digit resolution. The number of donors typed differed by locus, with roughly 620-630 for A, B, C, DRB1 and DQB1, around 520 for DQA1, about 610 for DPA1, and some 440 for DPB1. A handful of DR-DQ haplotypes were handled as single units for association and clustering because linkage in the cohort was strong. Among about 400 genotyped donors of the cohort, an average of roughly 230,000 unique TCR beta nucleotide sequences was sequenced per donor, of which 15% to 20% were non-productive.

Study-wide conclusions, independent of this receptor: A group of highly shared sequence variants was considered likely to be a technical artifact of the sequencing pipeline. In both the original and validation cohorts, the classifier was reported to diagnose cytomegalovirus status with high specificity and sensitivity. According to the authors, the approach could potentially be generalized to other disease states and immunological phenotypes. Because counts were too low, more than 15 rarely observed V segments, including chromosome 9 orphons, were left out of the earlier analysis of some 640 of the donors. A later analysis found that most CMV-associated TCR beta chains appeared HLA-restricted, with HLA associations seemingly driven largely by CMV exposure. While some public TCRs were present in many individuals, most TCR sequences turned up only very rarely across donors. In an earlier analysis of some 500 of the donors, most TCR beta V segments were observed in productive rearrangements about 87% or about 30% of the time, broadly matching IMGT annotations. A few of the identified cytomegalovirus-associated TCR beta chains were confirmed in vitro to be specific for cytomegalovirus antigens. A later analysis found that TCR association rates varied across HLA loci, with DRB1 alleles showing the most associated TCRs and HLA-C alleles the fewest. In a later analysis, HLA-associated TCR beta chains were found to be more clonally expanded and to have lower generation probabilities than equally common non-associated chains. Some IMGT-functional V segments, including TRBV6-2 and TRBV6-3, could not be distinguished by the 87-base-pair reads and were therefore excluded. Correlated functional status among segregating V segments might be attributable to linkage disequilibrium, but an unknown experimental factor could not be ruled out. Immune exposure information for the cohort was limited to CMV serostatus. In this cohort, only TCR beta chains were sequenced, and detectable features were limited by the absence of alpha or paired-chain data. In a later analysis, several top co-occurrence clusters were reported to appear linked to parvovirus B19, influenza, CMV and Epstein-Barr virus. A further reported finding was that TCR beta sequences accurately predicted the HLA-A and HLA-B alleles for most subjects in the first cohort. When HLA alleles, especially DR and DQ, strongly co-occurred, TCR associations were difficult to assign to individual alleles. At a false discovery rate of 0.05, a later analysis linked under 20,000 TCR beta sequences to specific HLA alleles. V-gene and J-gene trimming of TCR beta chains was associated with a missense DCLRE1C variant in a later genetic analysis, and the association was replicated in an independent cohort. In a later genetic analysis, fewer N-insertions in productive TCRs were reported among donors in an Asian-associated ancestry cluster than the 666-donor mean. The study gave a list of about 170 TCR beta chains associated with cytomegalovirus. Presence/absence analyses assumed roughly uniform sequencing depth across donors, an assumption that may not hold. Because some donors lacked HLA typing at each locus, the association tests relied only on the typed subset.

In total, just over 650 healthy bone marrow donors made up the cohort. All cohort members were sampled while nominally healthy, although unrecorded immune exposures were likely present. The donor was CMV seronegative and was included in the group of over 300 seronegative cohort members. A peripheral blood sample was collected from each donor, and TCR beta sequencing was performed on peripheral blood mononuclear cells. Genomic DNA extraction from the blood cell samples was performed with the Qiagen DNeasy Blood Extraction Kit. Sequencing was done on a sample of PBMCs. This TCR was recovered from a man in his forties or fifties in good health and CMV-seronegative. The chain joins TRBV28 to TRBJ1-3; 8 middle bases align to TRBD1. The DNA sequence is TGTGCCAGCAGTCCACCATGGACAGGGAGCTCTGGAAACACCATATATTTT. The resulting protein is CASSPPWTGSSGNTIYF.